These T cell receptor beta chains were read from a single sample in a study of blood T cells in healthy people across ages. MiXCR was run by TCRdb on the 5' RACE reads, yielding one entry per CDR3 protein. The data contain 550,000 to 600,000 distinct CDR3 sequences, 25% to 30% of them seen just once; the ten biggest clones take up about a fifth. The sample was blood. The receptors come from a woman in her seventies in good health. The CDR3 runs from the conserved cysteine through the conserved F or W. D genes are given only for firm matches. Clone sizes are given selectively: once, few, many, or a class where the clone is expanded.

d_call	v_call	j_call	clone_size	cdr3_aa	cdr3_nt
NA	TRBV20-1	TRBJ1-4	few	CSATTTGKEFF	TGCAGTGCGACCACAACAGGGAAAGAGTTTTTT
NA	TRBV27	TRBJ1-1	NA	CASSLERGRTEAYF	TGTGCCAGCAGTTTAGAGCGGGGACGGACTGAAGCTTACTTT
NA	TRBV3-1	TRBJ1-4	once	CASSQGSQGNEKLFF	TGTGCCAGCAGCCAAGGGTCGCAGGGGAATGAAAAACTGTTTTTT
NA	TRBV6-5	TRBJ1-1	few	CASRPGRRTNTEAFF	TGTGCCAGCAGGCCCGGAAGACGTACTAACACTGAAGCTTTCTTT
NA	TRBV20-1	TRBJ2-4	once	CSASDRNIQYF	TGCAGTGCCTCGGACAGAAACATTCAGTACTTC
NA	TRBV11-3	TRBJ2-1	NA	CASSLVGRANEQFF	TGTGCCAGCAGCTTAGTAGGCAGGGCAAATGAGCAGTTCTTC
NA	TRBV20-1	TRBJ2-4	NA	CSAPSQGSAKNIQYF	TGCAGTGCTCCATCCCAGGGATCCGCCAAAAACATTCAGTACTTC
NA	TRBV20-1	TRBJ2-3	few	CSARDPQGPTDTQYF	TGCAGTGCTAGAGACCCACAGGGTCCCACAGATACGCAGTATTTT
TRBD1	TRBV5-1	TRBJ1-1	NA	CASSVQGKEAFF	TGCGCCAGCAGCGTACAGGGGAAGGAGGCTTTCTTT
NA	TRBV19	TRBJ1-1	NA	CASSRSGYRPRNTEAFF	TGTGCCAGTAGTCGGTCGGGGTATCGACCCAGGAACACTGAAGCTTTCTTT
NA	TRBV4-2	TRBJ2-4	few	CASSYEGGAAENIQYF	TGTGCCAGCAGCTATGAGGGGGGTGCCGCCGAAAACATTCAGTACTTC
TRBD2	TRBV2	TRBJ2-7	NA	CASSATSGVFYEQYF	TGTGCCAGCAGTGCGACTAGCGGGGTGTTCTACGAGCAGTACTTC
TRBD1	TRBV5-1	TRBJ2-1	few	CASSFDRDRQFF	TGCGCCAGCAGCTTTGACAGGGATAGGCAGTTCTTC
NA	TRBV20-1	TRBJ2-5	NA	CSARPRQATQETQYF	TGCAGTGCTAGACCTCGCCAGGCCACCCAAGAGACCCAGTACTTC
NA	TRBV19	TRBJ2-3	NA	CASSWKGRTDTQYF	TGTGCCAGTAGTTGGAAAGGCCGCACAGATACGCAGTATTTT
NA	TRBV29-1	TRBJ2-3	many	CSVGSPSARGPLDTQYF	TGCAGCGTTGGATCCCCTTCTGCGCGGGGGCCATTGGATACGCAGTATTTT
NA	TRBV20-1	TRBJ2-5	NA	CSARRTPEETQYF	TGCAGTGCTAGGCGGACCCCTGAAGAGACCCAGTACTTC
NA	TRBV18	TRBJ2-5	NA	CVSSPQGRETQYF	TGTGTCAGCTCACCACAGGGTAGAGAGACCCAGTACTTC
NA	TRBV5-1	TRBJ2-5	NA	CASTLTDKETQYF	TGCGCCAGCACACTGACAGATAAAGAGACCCAGTACTTC
NA	TRBV7-9	TRBJ1-1	NA	CASSFAGTLGTEAFF	TGTGCCAGCAGCTTCGCAGGGACATTGGGAACTGAAGCTTTCTTT
NA	TRBV20-1	TRBJ2-7	NA	CSGPGLRYYEQYF	TGCAGTGGTCCGGGACTCCGGTACTACGAGCAGTACTTC
TRBD2	TRBV9	TRBJ2-1	NA	CASSVAGAGDNNEQFF	TGTGCCAGCAGCGTAGCCGGAGCGGGGGACAACAATGAGCAGTTCTTC
NA	TRBV11-2	TRBJ2-7	many	CASSLVGQMPYEQYF	TGTGCCAGCAGCTTAGTCGGGCAGATGCCCTACGAGCAGTACTTC
NA	TRBV4-1	TRBJ1-2	NA	CASSPPARDSYGYTF	TGCGCCAGCAGCCCCCCAGCGAGGGATAGCTATGGCTACACCTTC